Listed below are T cell receptor beta chains from one sample, sequenced in a study of response to subunit inactivated influenza vaccine. One entry per CDR3 protein results from TCRdb running MiXCR on the RT-PCR reads. The sample lists about 500,000 distinct CDR3 sequences, 10% to 15% occurring once. The input for sequencing was PBMCs from blood, taken roughly 46 days after vaccination. The origin of the receptors is a man in his fifties or sixties who received an inactivated influenza vaccine. The CDR3 runs from the conserved cysteine through the conserved F or W. Fields, in order: CDR3 length, J gene, D gene, clone size, V gene, CDR3 protein, CDR3 DNA. A D gene is named only where the DNA matches it firmly. A row's size may be missing; if present it is once, few, many or a size class.

15 TRBJ2-7 - few TRBV5-1 CASSSTTTVTYEQYF TGCGCCAGCAGCTCGACCACGACAGTTACCTACGAGCAGTACTTC
14 TRBJ2-3 TRBD2 - TRBV19 CAREREEGTDTQYF TGTGCCAGAGAGCGGGAGGAGGGCACAGATACGCAGTATTTT
16 TRBJ1-2 - - TRBV20-1 CCARDFNDPNNYGYTF TGCTGTGCTAGAGATTTTAACGACCCAAATAACTATGGCTACACCTTC
15 TRBJ2-5 - few TRBV6-5 CASSYWSFRGETQYF TGTGCCAGCAGTTACTGGTCCTTTCGGGGAGAGACCCAGTACTTC
17 TRBJ2-7 TRBD1 few TRBV27 CASSFGHPQGQGYEQYF TGTGCCAGCAGTTTTGGCCATCCTCAAGGACAGGGCTACGAGCAGTACTTC
14 TRBJ1-5 - many TRBV5-1 CASSLTGRDQPQHF TGCGCCAGCAGCTTGACAGGGAGGGATCAGCCCCAGCATTTT
14 TRBJ2-1 TRBD2 few TRBV7-2 CASSPTGGYNEQFF TGTGCCAGCAGCCCTACGGGAGGGTACAATGAGCAGTTCTTC
15 TRBJ1-2 TRBD1 - TRBV9 CASSDTGAMGYGYTF TGTGCCAGCAGCGATACAGGGGCGATGGGCTATGGCTACACCTTC
15 TRBJ2-2 TRBD2 - TRBV20-1 CSARLAGLNTGELFF TGCAGTGCTAGGCTAGCGGGACTGAACACCGGGGAGCTGTTTTTT
12 TRBJ1-2 - many TRBV29-1 CSVGGRSDGYTF TGCAGCGTTGGAGGCAGGTCGGATGGCTACACCTTC
14 TRBJ2-7 - many TRBV7-2 CASSPRRGGYEQYF TGTGCCAGCAGCCCCAGAAGGGGGGGATACGAGCAGTACTTC
14 TRBJ1-1 TRBD1 - TRBV5-1 CASSLEGARGEAFF TGCGCCAGCAGCTTGGAGGGGGCAAGGGGAGAAGCTTTCTTT
14 TRBJ1-4 TRBD1 few TRBV5-1 CASTLRQGGEKLFF TGCGCCAGCACCCTTCGACAGGGCGGTGAAAAACTGTTTTTT
16 TRBJ2-5 - - TRBV5-6 CASSLPHAGAQETQYF TGTGCCAGCAGCTTGCCCCACGCAGGGGCACAAGAGACCCAGTACTTC
17 TRBJ2-3 TRBD2 - TRBV5-1 CASSLAGLAEITDTQYF TGCGCCAGCAGCTTGGCTGGGCTAGCGGAGATCACAGATACGCAGTATTTT
13 TRBJ2-2 - once TRBV10-3 CAISNRETGELFF TGTGCCATCAGTAACAGGGAGACCGGGGAGCTGTTTTTT
13 TRBJ1-1 - - TRBV29-1 CSVEGGGNTEAFF TGCAGCGTTGAAGGAGGGGGGAACACTGAAGCTTTCTTT
16 TRBJ2-5 TRBD2 few TRBV4-1 CASSQDFRGGEETQYF TGCGCCAGCAGCCAAGATTTCCGGGGGGGGGAAGAGACCCAGTACTTC
15 TRBJ1-6 - - TRBV20-1 CSARPADWDNSPLHF TGCAGTGCTAGACCGGCGGACTGGGATAATTCACCCCTCCACTTT
15 TRBJ1-1 - many TRBV12-3/TRBV12-4 CASRPLRGPNTEAFF TGTGCCAGCCGCCCGCTTAGGGGACCAAACACTGAAGCTTTCTTT
17 TRBJ2-7 - - TRBV6-1 CASSGEIPGLFPYEQYF TGTGCCAGCAGTGGCGAAATCCCGGGACTTTTCCCCTACGAGCAGTACTTC
15 TRBJ2-2 - many TRBV9 CASSVAPQGTGELFF TGTGCCAGCAGCGTAGCTCCTCAGGGCACCGGGGAGCTGTTTTTT
13 TRBJ2-7 TRBD2 few TRBV4-1 CASSQAGRAEQYF TGCGCCAGCAGCCAAGCAGGGAGGGCCGAGCAGTACTTC
13 TRBJ2-1 - - TRBV20-1 CSARVSLVDEQFF TGCAGTGCTAGAGTGTCCTTAGTTGATGAGCAGTTCTTC
14 TRBJ2-1 TRBD2 few TRBV12-3/TRBV12-4 CASSPGLAGVEQFF TGTGCCAGCAGCCCCGGACTAGCGGGAGTTGAGCAGTTCTTC
14 TRBJ2-2 - many TRBV7-3 CASSYRVNTGELFF TGTGCCAGCAGTTACAGGGTTAACACCGGGGAGCTGTTTTTT
14 TRBJ2-7 - - TRBV9 CASSETSAYDEQYF TGTGCCAGCAGCGAAACATCAGCCTATGACGAGCAGTACTTC
14 TRBJ2-3 - few TRBV7-6 CASSSRGVSDTQYF TGTGCCAGCAGCTCAAGGGGGGTATCAGATACGCAGTATTTT
16 TRBJ2-7 TRBD2 few TRBV12-3/TRBV12-4 CASSLATSGGAYEQYF TGTGCCAGCAGTTTAGCTACTAGCGGGGGGGCTTACGAGCAGTACTTC
17 TRBJ1-6 TRBD1 few TRBV6-5 CASSFQGASSYNSPLHF TGTGCCAGCAGTTTCCAGGGGGCCAGCTCCTATAATTCACCCCTCCACTTT
15 TRBJ2-7 TRBD1 few TRBV28 CASSSTGGRGDEQYF TGTGCCAGCAGTTCGACAGGGGGCAGAGGTGACGAGCAGTACTTC
13 TRBJ2-5 - many TRBV20-1 CRNPGLRQETQYF TGCAGAAACCCGGGACTCCGTCAAGAGACCCAGTACTTC
14 TRBJ2-7 TRBD1 - TRBV5-5 CATTWTGGNYEQYF TGTGCCACAACCTGGACAGGGGGAAATTACGAGCAGTACTTC
15 TRBJ2-7 - few TRBV11-2 CASSLDVGQSYEQYF TGTGCCAGCAGCTTAGACGTAGGGCAGTCGTACGAGCAGTACTTC
15 TRBJ2-3 TRBD1 - TRBV7-2 CASSLRTGGTDTQYF TGTGCCAGCAGCTTAAGGACAGGGGGCACAGATACGCAGTATTTT
11 TRBJ2-1 - many TRBV20-1 CSARDRGEQFF TGCAGTGCTAGAGATCGCGGCGAGCAGTTCTTC
13 TRBJ2-7 - - TRBV6-2/TRBV6-3 CASSYTQGYEQYF TGTGCCAGCAGTTACACCCAGGGATACGAGCAGTACTTC
14 TRBJ2-2 TRBD1 - TRBV10-3 CATSTGANTGELFF TGTGCCACCTCAACAGGGGCGAACACCGGGGAGCTGTTTTTT
15 TRBJ2-2 TRBD2 - TRBV7-2 CASSSHGGATGELFF TGTGCCAGCAGCTCTCACGGGGGGGCTACCGGGGAGCTGTTTTTT
15 TRBJ1-1 TRBD1 - TRBV7-2 CASSNRDRGNTEAFF TGTGCCAGCAGCAACCGGGACAGGGGAAACACTGAAGCTTTCTTT